This T cell receptor (beta chain) was obtained from a study of vaccination effects on CD4 cells after COVID-19. About the research overall: Subjects were given two BNT162b2 or mRNA-1273 vaccine doses.

Sequencing was performed with immunoSEQ multiplex PCR; in TCRdb, only in-frame clones are kept and a portion is missing. Of tens of thousands of clones in the sample, around 70% are singletons; the top ten hold 1.5% to 2%. About this clone: Its antigen is not known.

This CDR3 spans 14 amino acids. Unmatched junction bases numbered 11, after V lost 7 bases and J lost 10 bases. Germline loops: CDR1 MNHEY, CDR2 SVGAGI. ViraFEST expansion of antigen-specific CD4+ T cells with viral peptide pools preceded sequencing. On roughly day 10 of culture, CD4+ T cells were separated out. PBMC cultures contained 1.5 million to 2 million cells per well, 7.5 to 10 IU/ml IL-2 and around 9.9 ug/ml peptides. This receptor was taken from a human donor who received a COVID-19 vaccine. V and J are TRBV6-5 and TRBJ1-1, with TRBD1 matching 11 bases. Sequencing used CD4+ T cells from PBMCs cultured with HCoV-229E spike peptides, obtained before COVID-19 vaccination. CDR3 residues: CASTPGQGEFGAFF. In DNA, the CDR3 is TGTGCCAGCACCCCGGGACAGGGGGAATTTGGAGCTTTCTTT.